The TCR beta chain described here comes from a study of blood T cell repertoires in COVID-19. Data came from immunoSEQ multiplex PCR; TCRdb stores just in-frame clones and leaves some out. The table lists tens of thousands of clones, roughly 89% of them singletons. This CDR3 comprises 10 residues. Germline-derived CDR1 and CDR2 are DFQATT and SNEGSKA (reference sequence). V was trimmed by 6 bases and J by 5 bases, leaving 7 bases between them. The receptor was isolated from a woman of 80 years or more with acute or convalescent COVID-19. The sample taken for sequencing was peripheral blood. The chain has TRBV20-1 and TRBJ2-5, with D unresolved. The CDR3 loop reads CSAHRETQYF. In DNA form, the CDR3 reads TGCAGTGCCCACCGGGAGACCCAGTACTTC.